This is a list of T cell receptor beta chains from one sample in a study of a mutant IDH1 vaccine in newly diagnosed glioma. Clones were sequenced by immunoSEQ multiplex PCR, and TCRdb holds only the in-frame ones, with some missing. The sample has tens of thousands of clones, roughly 87% seen once. The antigens of these receptors remain unknown. The sequencing here drew on PBMCs, taken from a glioma patient whose treatment included an IDH1 peptide vaccine. These receptors all come from a woman in her 50s with glioma. CDR3s include the opening cysteine and the closing phenylalanine or tryptophan. Fields, in order: J gene, clone size, V gene, D gene, CDR3 DNA, CDR3 protein. The D gene is left open where the match is weak. For some rows the clone size is stated as once, few or many, or as a class when expanded; others skip it.

TRBJ1-1	-	TRBV2	-	TGTGCCACCAGGTCGGGGCGTCAGACTGAAGCTTTCTTT	CATRSGRQTEAFF
TRBJ1-2	-	TRBV16	-	TGTGCCAGCAGCCAATCAAAGATGGCAGGGGACTATGGCTACACCTTC	CASSQSKMAGDYGYTF
TRBJ2-7	-	TRBV6-1	TRBD2	TGTGCCAGCAGTGCGGGTAGCGGGGGGTTTTTCCTCGAGCAGTACTTC	CASSAGSGGFFLEQYF
TRBJ1-6	-	TRBV5-6	-	TGTGCCAGCAGCTTCTTTGTCGGCGGAAATAATTCACCCCTCCACTTT	CASSFFVGGNNSPLHF
TRBJ1-1	-	TRBV10-1	-	TGCGCCAGCAGAATGGATCACAGCACTGAAGCTTTCTTT	CASRMDHSTEAFF
TRBJ1-5	-	TRBV28	-	TGTGCCAGCAGTTTACGAGGGTATAGCAATCAGCCCCAGCATTTT	CASSLRGYSNQPQHF
TRBJ1-5	-	TRBV9	-	TGTGCCAGCAGCGTAAAGAGCAATCAGCCCCAGCATTTT	CASSVKSNQPQHF
TRBJ2-4	-	TRBV18	-	TGTGCCAGCTCACCGCCAATCGCGGGTACGGGAAACATTCAGTACTTC	CASSPPIAGTGNIQYF
TRBJ2-3	-	TRBV6-5	-	TGTGCCAGCAGTTACTCAGGGGGGAGGGCAGATACGCAGTATTTT	CASSYSGGRADTQYF
TRBJ1-3	-	TRBV9	-	TGTGCCAGCAGCTCCCGGACACTCGCTGGAAACACCATATATTTT	CASSSRTLAGNTIYF
TRBJ1-5	once	TRBV30	-	TGTGCCTGGAGGTCCGGGGCCCTTCGTAGTACCCAGCATTTT	CAWRSGALRSTQHF
TRBJ2-3	-	TRBV27	-	TGTGCCAGCAGTCTGGACTCCGGAGATACGCAGTATTTT	CASSLDSGDTQYF
TRBJ2-1	-	TRBV15	TRBD2	TGTGCCACCAGCAGTATCCTAGCGGGGTTACCGTACAATGAGCAGTTCTTC	CATSSILAGLPYNEQFF
TRBJ1-2	-	TRBV4-1	-	TGCGCCAGCAGCCAAGCGTCCGGGGGCTACACCTTC	CASSQASGGYTF
TRBJ2-2	-	TRBV29-1	-	TGCAGCGTTTCCCCCTTCACAGGCGCGAACACCGGGGAGCTGTTTTTT	CSVSPFTGANTGELFF
TRBJ2-3	once	TRBV9	-	TGTGCCAGCAGCTGGACGGAAGGGGCCTCAGATACGCAGTATTTT	CASSWTEGASDTQYF
TRBJ2-5	-	TRBV15	-	TGTGCCACCTCCCGACAGGAGGGGACCCAGTACTTC	CATSRQEGTQYF
TRBJ1-1	-	TRBV14	-	TGTGCCAGCAGCCAAGATGGATGGAACACTGAAGCTTTCTTT	CASSQDGWNTEAFF
TRBJ1-5	-	TRBV5-1	-	TGCGCCAGCAGCTTGAGTGGGGGCCAGCCCCAGCATTTT	CASSLSGGQPQHF